One TCR beta chain is described in this entry. This clonotype has a count of ten or more. There is no known antigen for this receptor. Base qualities are missing; no much larger clone stands one base away. Libraries were constructed by 5' RACE. The reads were generated on a NextSeq 500. In the TCR library protocol, unique molecular identifiers were attached to individual cDNA molecules to correct for PCR bias and sequencing error. Sequencing covered both TCR alpha and beta chains, and within each sample the abundances of alpha and beta sequences were tightly co-correlated. Per the source publication's procedure: V gene, J gene and CDR3 annotation of TCR sequences was performed with Decombinator V4. Expanded TCRs were defined as changing significantly between any two time points under a Poisson model with p below 0.0001. Abundances of TCRs were expressed as counts per million after normalisation to the total number of TCRs sequenced in each sample. MAIT TCRs were defined by TRAV1-2 paired with TRAJ12, TRAJ20 or TRAJ33, and iNKT TCRs by TRAV10 paired with TRAJ18. VDJdb, accessed 1 November 2021, was searched for CMV, EBV and SARS-CoV-2 annotated TCRs, excluding TCRs annotated for multiple antigens. TCRdb applied fastp at Q25 and MiXCR to the public reads, then kept only in-frame beta chains. When rows share a CDR3 protein, they turn into one entry using the most common DNA and genes. The V and J calls, along with clone size, are taken from TCRdb and not from the paper's own processing. For this sample there are 30,000 to 35,000 distinct CDR3 sequences; 4.6% appear just once. The ten largest clones take up about 12% of the sample.

This was a case-control study nested in a cohort of healthcare workers in London, UK, who had nasopharyngeal swab PCR tests and blood samples taken every week. Healthcare workers were enrolled in the week of the UK lockdown, from 23 to 31 March 2020, and were followed every week for up to roughly 16 weeks. The data derive from a study of early T cells in non-severe SARS-CoV-2 infection (dated by TCRdb to the early 2020s). At the level of the whole study: Because TCR sequencing relied on bulk RNA taken from unsorted whole blood, pairing of alpha and beta chains was not possible. Broader findings and caveats from the paper: VDJdb matching was skewed toward anti-spike CD8 responses and likely underestimated virus-specific expansions, missing private and CD4 specificities.

The CDR3 runs 17 amino acids, cysteine and phenylalanine included. Only the CDR3 DNA is retained, 51 bases long and in frame from the first base. Sequences DFQATT (CDR1) and SNEGSKA (CDR2) are obtained from the germline V gene (reference sequence). Germline trimming amounts to 6 bases on V and 7 bases on J, with 22 as the count of junction bases outside the gene matches. The chain employs TRBV20-1 and TRBJ2-7, and 9 junction bases match TRBD2. The TCR originated in an adult who was a healthcare worker with PCR-confirmed SARS-CoV-2 infection or an uninfected control (not recorded which). Sequenced: whole blood. The DNA reads as follows: TGCAGTGCGCGCGATCTACGTAGCGGGAGCCCCCCGGGGGAGCAGTACTTC. Translated, this is CSARDLRSGSPPGEQYF.